The T cell receptor (beta chain) under discussion was sequenced for a study of radiotherapy plus CTLA-4 blockade in lung cancer. CTLA-4 blockade with ipilimumab, together with focal radiation, was given to patients with chemo-refractory metastatic non-small-cell lung cancer. Here immunoSEQ multiplex PCR was the method, and the copy in TCRdb shows in-frame clones only, minus some. The sample lists roughly 100,000 clones, roughly 85% occurring once. With respect to this clone: Antigen unknown.

Study-level points and caveats: Some TCR clones had been derived from tumors. These clones expanded in peripheral blood after radiotherapy plus ipilimumab.

Trimming shortened V by 3 bases and J by 4 bases, and 12 bases separated the two germline ends. Germline values: CDR1 SNHLY, CDR2 FYNNEI. The CDR3 runs 14 residues. The chain is built from TRBV2 and TRBJ1-2, with D hard to call. This receptor was obtained from a human donor with non-small cell lung cancer that progressed on radiotherapy plus ipilimumab. The sequenced sample was peripheral blood, obtained from a patient treated with radiotherapy plus ipilimumab. In nucleotides, the CDR3 is TGTGCCAGCAGTGACAGGAGACTGACCTATGGCTACACCTTC. Protein: CASSDRRLTYGYTF.